The 27 T cell receptor beta chains presented below share a single source sample, sequenced in a study of T cells after yellow fever vaccination. TCRdb ran MiXCR on the 5' RACE reads and lists one entry per CDR3 protein. There are approximately 90,000 distinct CDR3 sequences in the sample; roughly 6% occur only once, and about 41% lies in the top ten. This material consisted of CD8+ T cells sorted from PBMCs, taken 10 days after the yellow fever booster vaccination. The receptor source for this set is a man aged 18-30 years who received the YFV17D yellow fever vaccine.

This clonotype was detected only a few times. The J gene is TRBJ2-1, the V gene TRBV5-6; D is unclear. The ends were cut back, 5 bases at V and 8 bases at J, with 5 bases in the middle. The CDR3 runs 10 residues. The germline V gene has CDR1 SGHDT and CDR2 YYEEEE. The DNA for the CDR3 is TGTGCCAGCAGTGGAGATGAGCAGTTCTTC. As protein: CASSGDEQFF.

This clonotype has a handful of counts. This chain links TRBV4-1 with TRBJ2-1, with D tentatively TRBD1 (5 bases). V dropped 3 bases and J dropped 1 base, with 13 bases sitting between them. The CDR3 sequence is 16 residues long. Germline V gene sequence: CDR1 MGHRA, CDR2 YSYEKL. Here the CDR3 reads CASSQGPHESYNEQFF. As DNA, the CDR3 is TGCGCCAGCAGCCAGGGGCCGCACGAATCCTACAATGAGCAGTTCTTC.

This clonotype has just a few counts. The J gene is TRBJ2-7, the V gene TRBV4-3; 9 bases agree with TRBD2. The CDR3 spans 15 residues. Per the germline V gene, CDR1 is LGHNA and CDR2 is YSLEER. V lost 0 bases to trimming and J lost 6 bases; unmatched junction nucleotides: 6. CDR3 DNA: TGCGCCAGCAGCCAAGAAGCTAGCGGGGTTTCCGAGCAGTACTTC. It yields the protein CASSQEASGVSEQYF.

This clonotype was seen only a few times. J is TRBJ2-1 and V is TRBV6-2 or TRBV6-3, with 9 nucleotides matching TRBD2. CDR3 length: 15 amino acids. Germline V gives CDR1 MNHEY, CDR2 SVGEGT. Trimming at V came to 7 bases and at J to 6 bases, leaving 10 bases not matched to a gene. The CDR3 sequence is CASIIAGGYGNEQFF. The DNA of the CDR3 is TGTGCCAGCATTATCGCGGGGGGGTACGGCAATGAGCAGTTCTTC.

The chain links TRBV7-9 to TRBJ1-6, with D unclear. The CDR3 spans 12 residues. The ends were cut back, 8 bases at V and 10 bases at J, with 12 bases in the middle. Germline loops: CDR1 SEHNR, CDR2 FQNEAQ (reference sequence). The CDR3 region has the DNA TGTGCCAGCGCTCTTGGTGACTCACCCCTCCACTTT. Translation: CASALGDSPLHF.

This clonotype was detected ten times or more. CDR3 bases: TGTGCCAGCAGCTTATGGGTGGGGGGGCCAGATACGCAGTATTTT. Amino acids: CASSLWVGGPDTQYF. V is TRBV7-3 and J is TRBJ2-3; D might be TRBD2 (7 bases). V was shortened by 2 bases and J by 4 bases, with 13 bases between the two germline ends. The CDR3 runs to 15 residues. Germline V lookup: CDR1 SGHTA, CDR2 FQGTGA.

This clonotype has only a few counts. The rearrangement joins TRBV20-1 to TRBJ2-7, with D hard to call. CDR3 length: 13 amino acids. Trimming removed 3 bases from V and 5 bases from J, with 14 bases in between. Looked up from germline, CDR1 is DFQATT and CDR2 is SNEGSKA (reference sequence). CDR3 coding DNA: TGCAGTGCTAGTTCGCTAGATCTTGACGAGCAGTACTTC. The encoded protein is CSASSLDLDEQYF.

The V gene is TRBV6-2 or TRBV6-3, the J gene TRBJ2-2; 8 bases are shared with TRBD2. The V gene's germline CDR1 is MNHEY and CDR2 SVGEGT. The CDR3 loop spans 15 amino acids. The ends lost 7 bases at V and 3 bases at J; junction bases unmatched: 7. The CDR3 reads CASKKAGEDTGELFF. The CDR3 nucleotides read TGTGCCAGCAAAAAAGCGGGGGAGGACACCGGGGAGCTGTTTTTT.

This rearrangement joins TRBV5-8 to TRBJ1-4; possible D gene TRBD1, 5 bases. This CDR3 spans 18 amino acids. V lost 4 bases and J lost 0, with 19 bases in between. Germline CDR1 SGHTS, CDR2 YDEGEE. The CDR3, as DNA: TGTGCCAGCAGCGACGGTCTTTCGCCGACAGCAACTAATGAAAAACTGTTTTTT. Its protein product is CASSDGLSPTATNEKLFF.

The chain links TRBV4-3 to TRBJ2-1, with 13 bases aligning to TRBD2. The CDR3 runs 16 residues. Per the germline V gene, CDR1 is LGHNA and CDR2 is YSLEER. J lost 10 bases, V lost 0 bases, and 6 bases had no gene match. CDR3 amino acids: CASSQDWGLAGIEQFF. CDR3 bases: TGCGCCAGCAGCCAAGATTGGGGACTAGCGGGGATAGAGCAGTTCTTC.

The genes are TRBV6-6 and TRBJ1-5; D not resolved. Germline V gives CDR1 MNHNY, CDR2 SVGAGI (reference sequence). There are 10 residues in the CDR3. V lost 7 bases to trimming and J lost 7 bases, with 5 bases between them. The CDR3 reads CASNMQPQHF. DNA of the CDR3: TGTGCCAGCAATATGCAGCCCCAGCATTTT.

This clonotype was seen many times. The rearrangement joins TRBV4-3 to TRBJ2-1, with D unresolved. CDR3 size: 17 residues. Trimming shortened V by 0 bases and J by 8 bases, and 20 bases separated the two germline ends. Germline loops: CDR1 LGHNA, CDR2 YSLEER. The CDR3 DNA reads TGCGCCAGCAGCCAAGATTACGCGGTCGAAAGGATTGATGAGCAGTTCTTC. Translating it yields CASSQDYAVERIDEQFF.

The J gene is TRBJ1-3, the V gene TRBV7-9, with D possibly TRBD1 on 5 matching bases. Germline assignment: CDR1 SEHNR and CDR2 FQNEAQ (reference sequence). The length of the CDR3 is 14 residues. V was trimmed by 0 bases and J by 2 bases, leaving 5 bases between them. As DNA, the CDR3 is TGTGCCAGCAGCTTAGCAGGGGCTGGAAACACCATATATTTT. Protein sequence: CASSLAGAGNTIYF.

This clonotype was seen many times. V and J are TRBV7-8 and TRBJ2-2; 9 bases match TRBD2. CDR3 length: 15 amino acids. From germline, CDR1 is SGHVS and CDR2 FQNEAQ. J lost 7 bases, V lost 4 bases, and 7 bases had no gene match. The CDR3, as DNA: TGTGCCAGCAGCTACCAGCGGGGGGTTAGCGGGGAGCTGTTTTTT. It is translated as CASSYQRGVSGELFF.

The table lists this clonotype with a few counts. CDR3 amino acids: CAISGGTGSYEQYF. The CDR3 DNA sequence: TGTGCCATCAGTGGCGGGACGGGCTCCTACGAGCAGTACTTC. The rearrangement links TRBV10-3 to TRBJ2-7; D perhaps matches TRBD2 (6 bases). Trimming took off 4 bases at V and 0 bases at J, with 10 bases between the two ends. This CDR3 has 14 amino acids. Germline V gene data show CDR1 as ENHRY and CDR2 as SYGVKD.

The J gene is TRBJ2-1, the V gene TRBV6-5, with TRBD1 matching 9 bases. Germline assignment: CDR1 MNHEY and CDR2 SVGAGI. V lost 2 bases to trimming and J lost 7 bases; unmatched junction nucleotides: 12. The CDR3 runs 17 residues. CDR3 protein: CASSYGTGRVRPNEQFF. CDR3 nucleotides: TGTGCCAGCAGTTACGGGACAGGGAGGGTACGTCCTAATGAGCAGTTCTTC.

The chain links TRBV18 to TRBJ2-3, with D perhaps matching TRBD1 (5 bases). Trimming took 2 bases from V and 6 from J, leaving 21 bases between them. This CDR3 contains 17 residues. Germline V gives CDR1 KGHSH, CDR2 LQKENI. CDR3 nucleotides: TGTGCCAGCTCACCAGGGTATGACAGCTGGGGCCGGGATACGCAGTATTTT. As protein: CASSPGYDSWGRDTQYF.

J is TRBJ1-5 and V is TRBV6-4; the D gene is possibly TRBD1 (5 bases). This CDR3 comprises 10 residues. Germline lookup yields CDR1 MRHNA and CDR2 SNTAGT. The ends were cut back, 8 bases at V and 6 bases at J, with 5 bases in the middle. The CDR3 protein is CASGGQPQHF. CDR3 nucleotide sequence: TGTGCCAGCGGGGGTCAGCCCCAGCATTTT.

The genes are TRBV30 and TRBJ2-3; 7 bases line up with TRBD2. The CDR3 extends over 12 amino acids. Trimming removed 5 bases from V and 2 bases from J; junction bases left unmatched: 1. The germline V gene encodes CDR1 GTSNPN and CDR2 SVGIG (reference sequence). In DNA, the CDR3 is TGTGCCTGGGGGAGGGCCACAGATACGCAGTATTTT. It encodes CAWGRATDTQYF.

Only a few counts were recorded for this clonotype. The V and J genes are TRBV28 and TRBJ2-2, with D possibly TRBD1 on 6 matching bases. The CDR3 runs to 13 residues. Germline V gene data show CDR1 as MDHEN and CDR2 as SYDVKM. The V end was cut by 4 bases, the J end by 5 bases, with 8 bases between. The CDR3 reads CASSYTGTGELFF. CDR3 DNA: TGTGCCAGCAGTTACACAGGGACCGGGGAGCTGTTTTTT. The variable domain in full, completed from reference TRBV28 and TRBJ2-2, reads DVKVTQSSRYLVKRTGEKVFLECVQDMDHENMFWYRQDPGLGLRLIYFSYDVKMKEKGDIPEGYSVSREKKERFSLILESASTNQTSMYLCASSYTGTGELFFGEGSRLTVL.

In its sample, this clonotype was seen a few times. This rearrangement joins TRBV30 to TRBJ2-7; D may be TRBD2 (7 bases). Trimming left V 4 bases short and J 5 bases short, with 12 bases between. This CDR3 is 12 amino acids long. Germline V gene lookup returns CDR1 GTSNPN and CDR2 SVGIG (reference sequence). The CDR3 nucleotides read TGTGCCTGGAACAGGGAGGGCGACGAGCAGTACTTC. It translates to CAWNREGDEQYF.

This clonotype came up a few times. V and J are TRBV20-1 and TRBJ2-5, with D maybe TRBD1 (6 bases). The ends were cut back, 6 bases at V and 0 bases at J, with 11 bases in the middle. The CDR3 has 13 residues. Germline CDR1 reads DFQATT; CDR2 reads SNEGSKA (reference sequence). For the CDR3, the DNA is TGCAGTGCCAGGACAGCACACCAAGAGACCCAGTACTTC. Translation: CSARTAHQETQYF.

Only a few counts were recorded for this clonotype. The rearrangement links TRBV5-1 to TRBJ2-1, with a weak D call TRBD1 (5 bases). Germline CDR1 reads SGHRS; CDR2 reads YFSETQ. The CDR3 runs 14 residues. V was clipped by 4 bases and J by 3 bases, with 11 bases between them. CDR3 sequence reads: CASSAPDSYNEQFF. DNA for the CDR3: TGCGCCAGCAGCGCCCCTGACAGCTACAATGAGCAGTTCTTC.

This clonotype was seen at least ten times. The chain combines TRBV2 with TRBJ2-5; D is possibly TRBD2 (5 bases). The length of the CDR3 is 15 residues. V lost 7 bases to trimming and J lost 1 base, with 16 bases between them. Per the germline V gene, CDR1 is SNHLY and CDR2 is FYNNEI. The DNA for the CDR3 is TGTGCCAGCAACGCGGACGGAGGAACCCAAGAGACCCAGTACTTC. Translating it yields CASNADGGTQETQYF.

This clonotype was picked up a small number of times. This rearrangement joins TRBV19 to TRBJ2-1; 9 bases fit TRBD1. Germline values: CDR1 LNHDA, CDR2 SQIVND (reference sequence). V trimming: 3 bases; J trimming: 10 bases; junction bases outside the gene matches: 4. The CDR3 runs 13 residues. This CDR3 reads CASSITGGEEQFF. Here the CDR3 DNA reads TGTGCCAGTAGTATCACAGGGGGCGAGGAGCAGTTCTTC.

This clonotype was detected ten times or more. CDR3 sequence: CSVMTGIDYGYTF. CDR3 DNA: TGCAGCGTGATGACAGGGATAGACTATGGCTACACCTTC. This rearrangement joins TRBV29-1 to TRBJ1-2; the match to TRBD1 covers 7 bases. Trimming at V came to 6 bases and at J to 3 bases, leaving 7 bases not matched to a gene. CDR3 size: 13 residues. Germline loops: CDR1 SQVTM, CDR2 ANQGSEA. Variable domain in full (rest from reference TRBV29-1 and TRBJ1-2): SAVISQKPSRDICQRGTSLTIQCQVDSQVTMMFWYRQQPGQSLTLIATANQGSEATYESGFVIDKFPISRPNLTFSTLTVSNMSPEDSSIYLCSVMTGIDYGYTFGSGTRLTVV.

This clonotype has at least ten counts. V gene TRBV7-8 combines with J gene TRBJ1-2; D might be TRBD1 (6 bases). The CDR3 consists of 16 residues. Germline CDR1 reads SGHVS; CDR2 reads FQNEAQ. V was cut by 4 bases and J by 4 bases, with 19 bases left in between. The CDR3 region has the DNA TGTGCCAGCAGCTCCTCGTTGGACGGGGGGGCCTATGGCTACACCTTC. Translated, it gives CASSSSLDGGAYGYTF.